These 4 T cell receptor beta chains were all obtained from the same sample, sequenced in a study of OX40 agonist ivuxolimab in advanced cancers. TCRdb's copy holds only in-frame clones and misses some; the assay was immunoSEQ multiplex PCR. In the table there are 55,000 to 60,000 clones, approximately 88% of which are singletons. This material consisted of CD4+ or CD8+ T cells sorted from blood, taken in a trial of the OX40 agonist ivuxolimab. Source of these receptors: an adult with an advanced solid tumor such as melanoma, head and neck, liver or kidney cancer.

CDR3 in DNA: TGTGCCAGCAGTTACTCGGACAGCGACGCTTTCTTT. It codes for CASSYSDSDAFF. The chain carries TRBV6-6 and TRBJ1-1, with D perhaps matching TRBD1 (6 bases). The CDR3 extends over 12 amino acids. CDR1 is MNHNY and CDR2 is SVGAGI in the germline V gene (reference sequence). Deletions cut 0 bases from V and 11 bases from J, with 10 bases between.

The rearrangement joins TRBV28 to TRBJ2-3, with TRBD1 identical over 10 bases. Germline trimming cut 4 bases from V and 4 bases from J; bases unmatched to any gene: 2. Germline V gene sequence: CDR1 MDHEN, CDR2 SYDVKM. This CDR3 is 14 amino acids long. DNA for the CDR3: TGTGCCAGCAGTTCCGGGACAGGGGCAGATACGCAGTATTTT. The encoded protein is CASSSGTGADTQYF.

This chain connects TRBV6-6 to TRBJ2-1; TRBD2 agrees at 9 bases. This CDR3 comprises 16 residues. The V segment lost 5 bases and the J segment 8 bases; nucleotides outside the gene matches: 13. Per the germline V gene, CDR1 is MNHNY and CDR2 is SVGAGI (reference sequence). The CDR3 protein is CASSGTSLRNNDEQFF. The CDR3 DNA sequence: TGTGCCAGCAGTGGGACTAGCCTACGAAATAACGATGAGCAGTTCTTC.

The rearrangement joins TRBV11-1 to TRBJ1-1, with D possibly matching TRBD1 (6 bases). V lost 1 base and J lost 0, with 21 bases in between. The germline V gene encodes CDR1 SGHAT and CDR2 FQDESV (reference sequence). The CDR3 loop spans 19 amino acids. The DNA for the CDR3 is TGTGCCAGCAGCTTAGGGTTACTACAGGGTTCTCAATTGAACACTGAAGCTTTCTTT. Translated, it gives CASSLGLLQGSQLNTEAFF.